The rows below give T cell receptor beta chains drawn from one sample of a study of blood T cells in healthy people across ages. From the 5' RACE reads, TCRdb called clonotypes with MiXCR, one entry per CDR3 protein. The profile shows about 800,000 distinct CDR3 sequences, about 45% of them singletons. Source material: blood. Receptors originate from an elderly man in good health. Both conserved end residues are part of each CDR3. A D gene is named only where the DNA matches it firmly. Some rows have no size entry. The others give once, few or many, or a class for an expanded clone.

D | J | V | size | DNA | CDR3
TRBD2 | TRBJ2-3 | TRBV9 | few | TGTGCCAGCAGCGTACTGGGACTAGCGGGACTCCTGGATACGCAGTATTTT | CASSVLGLAGLLDTQYF
- | TRBJ2-5 | TRBV6-1 | - | TGTGCCAGCAGTGCCAGTCCCCAAGAGACCCAGTACTTC | CASSASPQETQYF
TRBD2 | TRBJ2-7 | TRBV3-1 | - | TGTGCCAGCAGAAAGGCGGGACTAGCGGGTTCGGAGCAGTACTTC | CASRKAGLAGSEQYF
- | TRBJ2-1 | TRBV6-6 | - | TGTGCCAGCAGTTACATAGCGGACTACAATGAGCAGTTCTTC | CASSYIADYNEQFF
- | TRBJ2-7 | TRBV29-1 | - | TGCAGCGTTGCGGGGTGGCAGGGAAAAGACGAGCAGTACTTC | CSVAGWQGKDEQYF
TRBD2 | TRBJ2-3 | TRBV11-3 | - | TGTGCCAGCAGCCGACTAGCGGGAGGGCCGGGGACAGATACGCAGTATTTT | CASSRLAGGPGTDTQYF
TRBD2 | TRBJ2-1 | TRBV2 | - | TGTGCCAGCATCCCAGCAGGCACTAGCGGTAGCTCCTACAATGAGCAGTTCTTC | CASIPAGTSGSSYNEQFF
- | TRBJ2-3 | TRBV20-1 | - | TGCAGTGCTATGGGGGAGATGGTTACAGATACGCAGTATTTT | CSAMGEMVTDTQYF
TRBD1 | TRBJ2-2 | TRBV12-3/TRBV12-4 | few | TGTGCCAGCAGTCCCAGGGGGCCCCTTACCGGGGAGCTGTTTTTT | CASSPRGPLTGELFF
- | TRBJ1-2 | TRBV7-3 | few | TGTGCCAGCAGCCCGGATCCGGGGATCTATGGCTACACCTTC | CASSPDPGIYGYTF
- | TRBJ2-5 | TRBV10-3 | many | TGTGCCATCAGTGAGTCGGCCTCCAACCAGGAGACCCAGTACTTC | CAISESASNQETQYF
- | TRBJ2-3 | TRBV28 | few | TGTGCCAGCAGTGCGATAGCGGAACCCACAGATACGCAGTATTTT | CASSAIAEPTDTQYF
- | TRBJ2-7 | TRBV29-1 | - | TGCAACTTCCTAGCCCACGGCTCCTACGAGCAGTACTTC | CNFLAHGSYEQYF
TRBD2 | TRBJ2-4 | TRBV6-5 | - | TGTGCCAGCAGTTACGCGGCTAGCGGGGGGACCGGCATTCAGTACTTC | CASSYAASGGTGIQYF
- | TRBJ2-5 | TRBV28 | few | TGTGCCAGCGGGCGGGTAGACCAAGAGACCCAGTACTTC | CASGRVDQETQYF
- | TRBJ1-4 | TRBV29-1 | few | TGCAGCGCTTCCCCAGACAATGAAAAACTGTTTTTT | CSASPDNEKLFF
TRBD1 | TRBJ2-7 | TRBV5-5 | - | TGTGCCAGCAGCTTTGGGACAGGGGCCTACAAGCAGTACTTC | CASSFGTGAYKQYF
TRBD2 | TRBJ2-1 | TRBV6-5 | - | TGTGCCAGCAGTTACTCAGGGGCTAGCGGGGGGTATGAGCAGTTCTTC | CASSYSGASGGYEQFF
TRBD2 | TRBJ2-2 | TRBV3-1 | once | TGTGCCAGCAGCCATACTAGCGGGAGGGCCATAGGCGGGGAGCTGTTTTTT | CASSHTSGRAIGGELFF
- | TRBJ2-2 | TRBV28 | few | TGTGCCAGCAGTACTAGTGGGGGCACCGGGGAGCTGTTTTTT | CASSTSGGTGELFF
- | TRBJ2-2 | TRBV28 | - | TGTGCCAGCAGAAGGGGATTCACCGGGGAGCTGTTTTTT | CASRRGFTGELFF
TRBD2 | TRBJ2-3 | TRBV6-5 | - | TGTGCCAGTGGGACTAGCGCGGGCACAGATACGCAGTATTTT | CASGTSAGTDTQYF
- | TRBJ2-5 | TRBV29-1 | many | TGCAGCGTTGAAGTTTTACAGGGAGAGACCCAGTACTTC | CSVEVLQGETQYF
- | TRBJ2-1 | TRBV15 | - | TGTGCCACCGGCAGGTACAGGGCGGGCTCCTACAATGAGCAGTTCTTC | CATGRYRAGSYNEQFF